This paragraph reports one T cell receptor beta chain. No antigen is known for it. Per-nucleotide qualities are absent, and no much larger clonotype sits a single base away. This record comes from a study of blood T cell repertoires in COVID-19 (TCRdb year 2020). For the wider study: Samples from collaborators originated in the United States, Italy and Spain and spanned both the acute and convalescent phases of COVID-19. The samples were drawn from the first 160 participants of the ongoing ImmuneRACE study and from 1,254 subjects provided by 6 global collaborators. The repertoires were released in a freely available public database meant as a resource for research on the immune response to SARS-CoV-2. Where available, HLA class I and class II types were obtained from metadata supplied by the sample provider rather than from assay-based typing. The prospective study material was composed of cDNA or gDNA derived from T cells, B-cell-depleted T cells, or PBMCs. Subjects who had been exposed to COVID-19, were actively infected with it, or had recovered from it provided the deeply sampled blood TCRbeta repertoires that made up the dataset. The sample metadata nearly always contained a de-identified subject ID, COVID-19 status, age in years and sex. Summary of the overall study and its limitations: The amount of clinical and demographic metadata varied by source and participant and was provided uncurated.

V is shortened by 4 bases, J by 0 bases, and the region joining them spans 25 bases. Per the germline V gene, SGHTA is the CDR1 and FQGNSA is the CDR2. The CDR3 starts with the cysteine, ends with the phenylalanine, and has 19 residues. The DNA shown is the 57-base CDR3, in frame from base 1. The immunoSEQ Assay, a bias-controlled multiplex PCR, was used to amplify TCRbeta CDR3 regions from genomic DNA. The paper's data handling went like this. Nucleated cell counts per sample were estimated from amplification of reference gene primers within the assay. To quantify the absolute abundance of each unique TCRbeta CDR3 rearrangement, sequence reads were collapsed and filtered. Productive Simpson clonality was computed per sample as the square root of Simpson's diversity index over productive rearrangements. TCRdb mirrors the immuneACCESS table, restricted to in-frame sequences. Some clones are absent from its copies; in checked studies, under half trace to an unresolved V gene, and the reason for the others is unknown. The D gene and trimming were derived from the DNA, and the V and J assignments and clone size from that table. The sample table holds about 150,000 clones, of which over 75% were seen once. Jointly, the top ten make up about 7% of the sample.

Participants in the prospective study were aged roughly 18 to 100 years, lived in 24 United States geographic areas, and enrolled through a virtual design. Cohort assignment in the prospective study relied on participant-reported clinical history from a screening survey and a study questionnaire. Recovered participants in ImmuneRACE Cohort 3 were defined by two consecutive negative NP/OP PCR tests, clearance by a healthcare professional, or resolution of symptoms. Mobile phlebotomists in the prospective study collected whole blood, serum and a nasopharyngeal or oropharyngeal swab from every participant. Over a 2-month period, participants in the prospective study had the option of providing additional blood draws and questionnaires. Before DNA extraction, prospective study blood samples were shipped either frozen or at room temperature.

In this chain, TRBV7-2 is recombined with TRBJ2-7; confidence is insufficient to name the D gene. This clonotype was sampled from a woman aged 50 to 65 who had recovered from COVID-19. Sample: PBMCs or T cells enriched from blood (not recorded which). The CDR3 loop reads CASSYLSNLQAQISYEQYF. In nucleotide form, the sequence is TGTGCCAGCAGCTATCTTTCGAACCTGCAGGCCCAAATCTCCTACGAGCAGTACTTC.